The entry that follows covers one T cell receptor (beta chain) sequence. This sample was taken from a study of control samples from healthy donors and cancer patients. Clones were read by immunoSEQ multiplex PCR, and TCRdb kept only the in-frame ones, dropping some. The data contain tens of thousands of clones, 85% to 95% of them singletons. Germline CDR1 and CDR2: SGHTA and FQGTGA. CDR3 length: 15 residues. The trim removed 2 bases at V and 2 bases at J, leaving 4 bases unmatched. The TCR was taken from a man aged 25 to 45 in good health. Sample: blood. The chain carries TRBV7-3 and TRBJ2-7; TRBD2 matches 9 bases. The CDR3 is CASSLAAGGPYEQYF. As DNA, the CDR3 is TGTGCCAGCAGCTTAGCAGCGGGAGGTCCCTACGAGCAGTACTTC.